This passage covers 26 T cell receptor beta chains from one sample sequenced in a study of blood T cell repertoires in COVID-19. Generated by immunoSEQ multiplex PCR, the TCRdb table keeps only in-frame clones and is missing some. The sample yields about 130,000 clones, about 89% seen once. Sequencing input: peripheral blood. The source is a man aged 50 to 59 with active COVID-19.

The J gene is TRBJ2-3, the V gene TRBV10-2; the D gene is possibly TRBD2 (5 bases). V lost 2 bases and J 6 bases, leaving 15 bases between the germline ends. Germline V gene lookup returns CDR1 WSHSY and CDR2 SAAADI. CDR3 length: 15 amino acids. The CDR3 DNA sequence: TGCGCCAGCAGTGAGCCGGGTAGGGAGAGGGATACGCAGTATTTT. Translated, it gives CASSEPGRERDTQYF.

The chain has TRBV19 and TRBJ1-4; TRBD1 matches at 7 bases. CDR1 and CDR2 from the germline V gene are LNHDA and SQIVND (reference sequence). The trim removed 6 bases at V and 4 bases at J, leaving 8 bases unmatched. This CDR3 spans 15 amino acids. CDR3 residues: CASSPIAGGNEKLFF. The CDR3 DNA follows: TGTGCCAGTAGCCCGATTGCAGGGGGTAATGAAAAACTGTTTTTT.

This sequence joins TRBV6-5 and TRBJ1-1; 8 bases agree with TRBD1. V lost 2 bases, J lost 5 bases, and 4 bases stayed unmatched. The length of the CDR3 is 14 residues. Germline V lookup: CDR1 MNHEY, CDR2 SVGAGI. The CDR3 region has the DNA TGTGCCAGCAGTTACGCAGGGGGCCGGACTGAAGCTTTCTTT. It encodes CASSYAGGRTEAFF.

This chain joins TRBV6-5 and TRBJ1-3; perhaps TRBD1 as D (5 bases). Germline V CDR1 and CDR2: MNHEY, SVGAGI. The ends were cut back, 2 bases at V and 7 bases at J, with 12 bases in the middle. The CDR3 has 14 amino acids. CDR3 DNA sequence: TGTGCCAGCAGTTACAGGGGCCCCGAGAACACCATATATTTT. This translates into CASSYRGPENTIYF.

This clone appeared a single time. This chain uses TRBV19 with TRBJ1-2, with unresolved D. CDR1 and CDR2 from the germline V gene are LNHDA and SQIVND (reference sequence). The CDR3 length is 10 residues. CDR3 DNA sequence: TGTGCAGCGGGTAACTATGGCTACACCTTC. Translating gives CAAGNYGYTF.

The chain joins TRBV5-1 to TRBJ1-2, with 11 positions matching TRBD1. J was trimmed by 5 bases and V by 4 bases; bases with no gene match: 4. The germline V gene has CDR1 SGHRS and CDR2 YFSETQ. The CDR3 contains 14 residues. CDR3: CASSQGDRGYGYTF. The CDR3, as DNA: TGCGCCAGCAGCCAAGGGGACAGGGGGTATGGCTACACCTTC. The full variable domain, in which reference TRBV5-1 and TRBJ1-2 provide the parts outside the CDR3, is KAGVTQTPRYLIKTRGQQVTLSCSPISGHRSVSWYQQTPGQGLQFLFEYFSETQRNKGNFPGRFSGRQFSNSRSEMNVSTLELGDSALYLCASSQGDRGYGYTFGSGTRLTVV.

The chain uses TRBV7-6 and TRBJ1-4, with 7 nucleotides matching TRBD1. J was trimmed by 6 bases and V by 4 bases; bases with no gene match: 8. Germline V CDR1 and CDR2: SGHVS, FNYEAQ. This CDR3 comprises 15 residues. This chain's CDR3 is CASSSTGQSYEKLFF. The CDR3 DNA reads TGTGCCAGCAGCTCGACGGGACAGTCCTATGAAAAACTGTTTTTT.

The V gene is TRBV30, the J gene TRBJ2-3; tentative D call: TRBD2 (6 bases). Trimming removed 5 bases at V and 1 base at J, with 10 bases between. This CDR3 has 13 amino acids. Germline V gene sequence: CDR1 GTSNPN, CDR2 SVGIG (reference sequence). This CDR3 is CAWYRRGTDTQYF. CDR3 nucleotides: TGTGCCTGGTACAGGAGGGGCACAGATACGCAGTATTTT.

This chain connects TRBV2 to TRBJ2-5; possible D gene TRBD2, 5 bases. This CDR3 region has 12 residues. Germline V gives CDR1 SNHLY, CDR2 FYNNEI. V lost 6 bases, J lost 5 bases, and 10 bases lay in between. The CDR3 reads CASRGGLETQYF. CDR3 sequence (DNA): TGTGCCAGCAGAGGAGGACTTGAGACCCAGTACTTC.

The J gene is TRBJ1-3, the V gene TRBV6-6; 8 bases are a match to TRBD1. The CDR3 has 16 residues. Per the germline V gene, CDR1 is MNHNY and CDR2 is SVGAGI (reference sequence). V lost 4 bases and J lost 3; bases outside the gene matches: 8. The CDR3 here is CASSSDRETLGNTIYF. DNA for the CDR3: TGTGCCAGCAGTTCGGACAGGGAAACCCTTGGAAACACCATATATTTT.

V usage is TRBV4-1 and J usage is TRBJ1-6; D possibly corresponds to TRBD1 (6 bases). Trimming removed 1 base at V and 10 bases at J, with 14 bases between. This CDR3 comprises 15 residues. The V gene's germline CDR1 is MGHRA and CDR2 YSYEKL. CDR3 DNA sequence: TGCGCCAGCAGCCAAGGGCGGGCAGGGGCCTCACCCCTCCACTTT. The encoded protein is CASSQGRAGASPLHF.

The chain employs TRBV12-3 or TRBV12-4 and TRBJ2-1; possible D gene TRBD2, 5 bases. The CDR3 is made up of 12 amino acids. V lost 3 bases and J 10 bases, leaving 10 bases between the germline ends. Here the CDR3 reads CASSFQGGEQFF. In DNA, the CDR3 is TGTGCCAGCAGTTTCCAAGGCGGGGAGCAGTTCTTC.

The chain couples TRBV7-4 to TRBJ2-7, with 10 nucleotides matching TRBD2. The germline CDR1 and CDR2 sequences are SGHVT and SQSDAQ. V was pared by 5 bases and J by 2 bases, with 9 bases of the junction left unmatched. This CDR3 region has 16 residues. CDR3 protein: CASSPGGLAETYEQYF. In nucleotides, the CDR3 is TGTGCCAGCAGCCCAGGAGGACTAGCGGAAACCTACGAGCAGTACTTC.

This chain connects TRBV3-1 (or the pseudogene TRBV3-2) to TRBJ1-2; 9 bases agree with TRBD1. Unmatched junction bases numbered 13, after V lost 4 bases and J lost 4 bases. Looked up from germline, CDR1 is LGHDT and CDR2 is YNNKEL (reference sequence). This CDR3 is built from 17 residues. DNA of the CDR3: TGTGCCAGCAGCCCCGGGACAGGGTTAGAGCGAACCTATGGCTACACCTTC. Translating it yields CASSPGTGLERTYGYTF.

V usage is TRBV7-9 and J usage is TRBJ1-1; no clear D gene. Germline V gene data show CDR1 as SEHNR and CDR2 as FQNEAQ (reference sequence). The CDR3 runs to 11 residues. The ends were cut back, 6 bases at V and 14 bases at J, with 16 bases in the middle. As DNA, the CDR3 is TGTGCCAGCAGTGAATCTACGGCGGCATTCTTT. Amino acids: CASSESTAAFF.

This sequence joins TRBV29-1 and TRBJ2-7, with D perhaps matching TRBD1 (5 bases). Trimming removed 7 bases from V and 3 bases from J, with 10 bases in between. The CDR3 is made up of 11 amino acids. CDR1 and CDR2 (germline): SQVTM, ANQGSEA. CDR3 DNA: TGCAGCGGGGGAACAGGCTACGAGCAGTACTTC. Protein: CSGGTGYEQYF.

The chain combines TRBV4-1 with TRBJ1-4; a possible D gene is TRBD1 (6 bases). This CDR3 is built from 15 residues. Trimming cost V 0 bases and J 5 bases, with 10 bases left between them. The V gene's germline CDR1 is MGHRA and CDR2 YSYEKL. In DNA, the CDR3 is TGCGCCAGCAGCCAAGAACACCAGGGGAATGAAAAACTGTTTTTT. Its protein product is CASSQEHQGNEKLFF.

The V gene is TRBV12-3 or TRBV12-4, the J gene TRBJ2-3; D call uncertain. Trimming cost V 7 bases and J 9 bases, with 17 bases left between them. The CDR3 is 13 residues long. The DNA of the CDR3 is TGTGCCAGCAAACCCCTCTCACTGAGCACGCAGTATTTT. Translation: CASKPLSLSTQYF.

This rearrangement joins TRBV11-2 to TRBJ2-7; 9 bases are shared with TRBD1. The CDR3 contains 16 residues. V trimming: 0 bases; J trimming: 6 bases; junction bases outside the gene matches: 9. Germline loops: CDR1 SGHAT, CDR2 FQNNGV. CDR3 in DNA: TGTGCCAGCAGCTTAGACCGGGGGACAGGGTTGAGCGAGCAGTACTTC. Amino acids: CASSLDRGTGLSEQYF.

J is TRBJ2-2 and V is TRBV25-1, with a tentative D call TRBD1 (7 bases). The CDR3 has 18 residues. The germline gives CDR1 MGHDK, CDR2 SYGVNS. The V gene lost 5 bases and the J gene lost 7 bases, with 26 bases spanning the gap. CDR3 coding DNA: TGTGCCAGCAGTCAACCGAGGACTGGGGCAGGGGGAGGCGGGGAGCTGTTTTTT. Protein sequence: CASSQPRTGAGGGGELFF.

Concerning this clone itself: Other DNA sequences from this sample encode an identical CDR3 as well. The chain combines TRBV19 with TRBJ2-1; D perhaps matches TRBD2 (6 bases). Per the germline V gene, CDR1 is LNHDA and CDR2 is SQIVND (reference sequence). The CDR3 runs 16 residues. V lost 0 bases and J lost 2, with 11 bases in between. Here the CDR3 DNA reads TGTGCCAGTAGTATAGATGGTGGCGGGGCCTACAATGAGCAGTTCTTC. Encoded protein: CASSIDGGGAYNEQFF.

V usage is TRBV5-4 and J usage is TRBJ1-2; D is unclear. V was clipped by 0 bases and J by 2 bases, with 11 bases between them. Germline V gives CDR1 SGHNT, CDR2 YYREEE (reference sequence). The CDR3 sequence is 15 residues long. The CDR3 protein is CASSLERNANYGYTF. DNA of the CDR3: TGTGCCAGCAGCTTGGAGCGTAACGCAAACTATGGCTACACCTTC.

In its sample, this clone was seen once. This chain uses TRBV6-5 with TRBJ1-1; D is ambiguous. Trimming took off 2 bases at V and 0 bases at J, with 10 bases between the two ends. Germline V CDR1 and CDR2: MNHEY, SVGAGI. The CDR3 covers 15 residues. This CDR3 is CASSYTTEMNTEAFF. CDR3 nucleotides: TGTGCCAGCAGTTACACAACAGAAATGAACACTGAAGCTTTCTTT.

The genes are TRBV7-9 and TRBJ2-5; the D is unclear. V lost 8 bases and J lost 3, with 13 bases in between. Germline assignment: CDR1 SEHNR and CDR2 FQNEAQ (reference sequence). CDR3 length equals 13 residues. The CDR3 protein is CASGLSSKETQYF. The CDR3 DNA sequence: TGTGCCAGCGGTTTATCTAGTAAAGAGACCCAGTACTTC.

This chain connects TRBV21-1 to TRBJ2-7; TRBD2 is taken as the D call from the table, unchecked against the DNA. TRBV21-1 is annotated as a pseudogene. This CDR3 region has 13 residues. The CDR3 sequence is CASSKEVLDEQYF. In nucleotides, the CDR3 is TGTGCCAGCAGCAAAGAGGTACTAGACGAGCAGTACTTC.

The chain couples TRBV3-1 (or the pseudogene TRBV3-2) to TRBJ1-5; D is unresolved. Germline V gene lookup returns CDR1 LGHDT and CDR2 YNNKEL (reference sequence). V gave up 1 base and J gave up 7 bases, with 8 bases separating them. This CDR3 has 13 amino acids. CDR3 in DNA: TGTGCCAGCAGCCAAGGGGCCAGACAGCCCCAGCATTTT. It specifies CASSQGARQPQHF.